This record covers a single T cell receptor (beta chain). Original data processing: How many nucleated cells were present was estimated from reference gene primer amplification. Data came from immunoSEQ multiplex PCR; TCRdb stores just in-frame clones and leaves some out. The D gene and trimming were derived from the DNA, and the V and J assignments and clone size from that table. Here the sample spans 130,000 to 150,000 clones, 88% being singletons. The J segment lost 7 bases and the V segment lost 3 bases, leaving 8 bases of the junction unmatched. This CDR3 is built from 15 residues. Looked up from germline, CDR1 is MNHEY and CDR2 is SVGAGI. The data were obtained in a study of blood T cell repertoires in COVID-19.

The chain uses TRBV6-5 and TRBJ2-2; 7 positions match TRBD1. Material for sequencing was peripheral blood. The TCR was taken from a woman between 50 and 59 years old with acute or convalescent COVID-19. The CDR3 DNA sequence: TGTGCCAGCAGTTATGCGGACCAGGGGGTCGGGGAGCTGTTTTTT. Amino acids: CASSYADQGVGELFF.